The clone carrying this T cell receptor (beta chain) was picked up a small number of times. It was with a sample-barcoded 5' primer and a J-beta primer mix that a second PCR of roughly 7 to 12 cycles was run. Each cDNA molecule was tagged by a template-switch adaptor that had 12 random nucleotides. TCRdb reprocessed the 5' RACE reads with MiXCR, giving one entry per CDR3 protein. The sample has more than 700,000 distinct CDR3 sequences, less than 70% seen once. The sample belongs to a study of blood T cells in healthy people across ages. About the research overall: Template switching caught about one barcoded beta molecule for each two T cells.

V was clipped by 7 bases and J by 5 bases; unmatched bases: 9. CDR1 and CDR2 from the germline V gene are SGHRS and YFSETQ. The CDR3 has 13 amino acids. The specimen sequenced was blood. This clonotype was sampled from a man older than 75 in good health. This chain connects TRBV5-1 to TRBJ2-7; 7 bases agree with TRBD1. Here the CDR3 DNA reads TGCGCCAGCGCCCCGACAGGGACCCACGAGCAGTACTTC. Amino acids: CASAPTGTHEQYF.